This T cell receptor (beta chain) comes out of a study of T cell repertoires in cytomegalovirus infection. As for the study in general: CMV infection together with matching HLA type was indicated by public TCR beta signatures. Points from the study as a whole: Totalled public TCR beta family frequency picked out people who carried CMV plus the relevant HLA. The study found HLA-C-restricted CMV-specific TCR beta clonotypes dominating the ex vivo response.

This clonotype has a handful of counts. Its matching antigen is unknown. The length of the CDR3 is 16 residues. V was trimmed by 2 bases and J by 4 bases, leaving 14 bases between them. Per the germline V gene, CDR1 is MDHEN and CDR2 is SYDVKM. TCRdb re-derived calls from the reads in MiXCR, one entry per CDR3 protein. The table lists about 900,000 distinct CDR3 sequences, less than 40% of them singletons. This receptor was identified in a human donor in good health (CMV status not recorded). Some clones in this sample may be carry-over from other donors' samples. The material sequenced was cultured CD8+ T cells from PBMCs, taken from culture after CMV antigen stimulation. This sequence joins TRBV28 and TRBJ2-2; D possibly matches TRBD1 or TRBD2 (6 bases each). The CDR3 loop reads CASSLKGGAATGELFF. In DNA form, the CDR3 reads TGTGCCAGCAGTTTAAAGGGGGGCGCGGCCACCGGGGAGCTGTTTTTT.